The clone carrying this T cell receptor beta chain was observed a handful of times. With 8 bases clipped from V and 8 bases from J, the junction kept 10 bases outside the gene matches. Per the germline V gene, CDR1 is DFQATT and CDR2 is SNEGSKA (reference sequence). The CDR3 covers 13 residues. This entry comes from a study of T-cell memory formation after mild COVID-19. TCRdb re-called the 5' RACE reads through MiXCR, storing one row per CDR3 protein. The sample lists just under 550,000 distinct CDR3 sequences, around 21% occurring once. The source material was PBMCs or a T cell subset sorted from them (not recorded which). This sequence originates from an adult woman who had mild COVID-19 (a few samples of this study predate the infection). Cell type and time point are not known. The chain carries TRBV20-1 and TRBJ1-2; 11 bases are shared with TRBD1. The CDR3 protein is CSTNMDRGRGYTF. CDR3 sequence (DNA): TGCAGTACGAACATGGACAGGGGGCGAGGCTACACCTTC.